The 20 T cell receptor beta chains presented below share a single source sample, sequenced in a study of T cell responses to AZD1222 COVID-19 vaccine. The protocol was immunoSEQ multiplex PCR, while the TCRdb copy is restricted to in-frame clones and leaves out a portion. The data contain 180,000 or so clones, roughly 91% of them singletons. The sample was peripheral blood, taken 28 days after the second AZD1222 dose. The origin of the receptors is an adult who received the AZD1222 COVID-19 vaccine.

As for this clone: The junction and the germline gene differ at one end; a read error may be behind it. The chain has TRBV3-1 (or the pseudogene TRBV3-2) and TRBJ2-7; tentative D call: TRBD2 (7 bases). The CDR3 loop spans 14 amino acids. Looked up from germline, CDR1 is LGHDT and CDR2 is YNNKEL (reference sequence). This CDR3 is CASSQEGGPSEQYF. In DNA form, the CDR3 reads TGTGCCAGCAGTCAAGAGGGGGGGCCTAGCGAGCAGTACTTC.

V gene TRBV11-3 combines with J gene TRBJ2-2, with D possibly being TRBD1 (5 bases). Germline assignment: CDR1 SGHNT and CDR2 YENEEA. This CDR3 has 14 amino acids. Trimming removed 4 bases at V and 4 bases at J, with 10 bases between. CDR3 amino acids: CASSSRVGTGELFF. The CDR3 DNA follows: TGTGCCAGCAGCTCCAGGGTCGGCACCGGGGAGCTGTTTTTT.

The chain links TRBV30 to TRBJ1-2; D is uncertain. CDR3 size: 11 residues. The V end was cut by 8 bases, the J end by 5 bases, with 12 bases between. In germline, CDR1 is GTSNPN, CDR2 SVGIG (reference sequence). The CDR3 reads CAGTLLYGYTF. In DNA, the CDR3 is TGTGCCGGAACTCTCCTTTATGGCTACACCTTC.

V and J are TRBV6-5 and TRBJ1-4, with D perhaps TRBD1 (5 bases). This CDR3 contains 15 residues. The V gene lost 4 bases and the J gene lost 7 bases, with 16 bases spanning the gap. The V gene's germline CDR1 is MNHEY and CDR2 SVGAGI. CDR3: CASSSRGASGEKLFF. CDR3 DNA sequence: TGTGCCAGCAGTTCCCGAGGGGCGTCGGGTGAAAAACTGTTTTTT.

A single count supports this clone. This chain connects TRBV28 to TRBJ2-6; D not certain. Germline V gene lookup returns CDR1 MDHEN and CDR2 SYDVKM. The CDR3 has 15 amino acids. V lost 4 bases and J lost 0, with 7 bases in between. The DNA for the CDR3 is TGTGCCAGCAGTTCCAAAATCTCTGGGGCCAACGTCCTGACTTTC. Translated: CASSSKISGANVLTF.

The CDR3 is CASSAFPGDEQFF. DNA for the CDR3: TGTGCCAGCAGCGCCTTCCCGGGGGATGAGCAGTTCTTC. The chain recombines TRBV9 with TRBJ2-1, with D perhaps TRBD2 (6 bases). The germline gives CDR1 SGDLS, CDR2 YYNGEE. Trimming left V 3 bases short and J 8 bases short, with 12 bases between. The CDR3 has 13 amino acids.

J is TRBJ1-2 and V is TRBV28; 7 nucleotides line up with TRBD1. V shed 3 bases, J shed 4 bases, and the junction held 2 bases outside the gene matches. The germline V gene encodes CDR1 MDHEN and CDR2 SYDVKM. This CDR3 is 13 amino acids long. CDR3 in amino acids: CASSLAGGYGYTF. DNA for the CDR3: TGTGCCAGCAGTTTGGCAGGGGGCTATGGCTACACCTTC.

The CDR3 DNA is TGTGCCAGTAGTCCCCAGAGACAGCCAGCCTCTGGAAACACCATATATTTT. It is translated as CASSPQRQPASGNTIYF. V and J are TRBV19 and TRBJ1-3, with D maybe TRBD1 (5 bases). The CDR3 has 17 residues. Germline CDR1 LNHDA, CDR2 SQIVND (reference sequence). Trimming removed 5 bases from V and 0 bases from J, with 17 bases in between.

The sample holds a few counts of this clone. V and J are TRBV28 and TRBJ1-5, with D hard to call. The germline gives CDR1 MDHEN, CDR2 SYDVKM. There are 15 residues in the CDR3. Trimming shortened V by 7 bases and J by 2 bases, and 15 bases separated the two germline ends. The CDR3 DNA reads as TGTGCCAGCAAACCGTCCGGAGCCGGCAATCAGCCCCAGCATTTT. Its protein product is CASKPSGAGNQPQHF.

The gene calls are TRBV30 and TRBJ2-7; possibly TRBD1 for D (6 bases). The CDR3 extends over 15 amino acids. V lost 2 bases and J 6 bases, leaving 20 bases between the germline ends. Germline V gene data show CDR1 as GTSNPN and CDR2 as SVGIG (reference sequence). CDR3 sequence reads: CAWSRNTGTLGEQYF. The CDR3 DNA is TGTGCCTGGAGTAGGAATACAGGGACCCTTGGCGAGCAGTACTTC.

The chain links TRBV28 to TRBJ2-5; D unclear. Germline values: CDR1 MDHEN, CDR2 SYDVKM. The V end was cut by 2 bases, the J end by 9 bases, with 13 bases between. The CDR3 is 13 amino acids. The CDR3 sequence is CASSLQTTEAQYF. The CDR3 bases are TGTGCCAGCAGTTTACAGACAACTGAGGCCCAGTACTTC.

The CDR3 region is CAWSSQGNNQPQHF. The CDR3 region has the DNA TGTGCCTGGAGCTCACAGGGAAACAATCAGCCCCAGCATTTT. The genes are TRBV30 and TRBJ1-5, with a tentative D call TRBD1 (6 bases). The CDR3 has 14 residues. The germline V gene encodes CDR1 GTSNPN and CDR2 SVGIG (reference sequence). Trimming shortened V by 3 bases and J by 3 bases, and 12 bases separated the two germline ends.

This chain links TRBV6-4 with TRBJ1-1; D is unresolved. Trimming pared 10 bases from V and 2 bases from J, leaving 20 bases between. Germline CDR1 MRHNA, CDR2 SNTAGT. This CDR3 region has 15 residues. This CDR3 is CATQAMGGINTEAFF. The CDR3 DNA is TGTGCCACCCAAGCGATGGGAGGGATCAACACTGAAGCTTTCTTT.

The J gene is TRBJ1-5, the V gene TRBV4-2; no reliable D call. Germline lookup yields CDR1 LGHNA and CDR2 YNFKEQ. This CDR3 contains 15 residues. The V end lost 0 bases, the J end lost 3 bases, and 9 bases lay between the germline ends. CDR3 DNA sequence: TGTGCCAGCAGCCAAGATAACACCAACAATCAGCCCCAGCATTTT. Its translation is CASSQDNTNNQPQHF.

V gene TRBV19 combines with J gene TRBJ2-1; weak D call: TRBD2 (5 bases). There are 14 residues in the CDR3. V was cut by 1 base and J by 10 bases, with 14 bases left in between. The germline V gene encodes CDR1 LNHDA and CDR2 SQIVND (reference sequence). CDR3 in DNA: TGTGCCAGTAGTATAGTCGGCTTTGAGGGCGAGCAGTTCTTC. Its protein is CASSIVGFEGEQFF.

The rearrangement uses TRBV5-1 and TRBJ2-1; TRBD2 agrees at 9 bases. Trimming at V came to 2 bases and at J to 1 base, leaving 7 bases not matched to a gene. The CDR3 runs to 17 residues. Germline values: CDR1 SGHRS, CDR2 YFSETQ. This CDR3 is CASSFGASGISYNEQFF. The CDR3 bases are TGCGCCAGCAGCTTTGGGGCTAGCGGGATTTCCTACAATGAGCAGTTCTTC.

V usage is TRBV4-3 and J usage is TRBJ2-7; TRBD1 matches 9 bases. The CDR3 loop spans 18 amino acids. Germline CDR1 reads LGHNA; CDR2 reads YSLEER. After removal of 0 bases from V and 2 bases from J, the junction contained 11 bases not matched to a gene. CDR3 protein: CASSQDWAAGDRAYEQYF. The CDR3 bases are TGCGCCAGCAGCCAAGATTGGGCGGCGGGGGACAGGGCCTACGAGCAGTACTTC.

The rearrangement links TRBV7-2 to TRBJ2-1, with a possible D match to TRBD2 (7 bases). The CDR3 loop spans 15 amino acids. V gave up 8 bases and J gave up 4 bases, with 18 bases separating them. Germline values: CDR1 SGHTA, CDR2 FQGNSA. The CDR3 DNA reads TGTGCCAGCGACAGAGGGGGAGGGTCATACAATGAGCAGTTCTTC. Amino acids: CASDRGGGSYNEQFF. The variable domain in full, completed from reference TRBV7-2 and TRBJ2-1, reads GAGVSQSPSNKVTEKGKDVELRCDPISGHTALYWYRQSLGQGLEFLIYFQGNSAPDKSGLPSDRFSAERTGGSVSTLTIQRTQQEDSAVYLCASDRGGGSYNEQFFGPGTRLTVL.

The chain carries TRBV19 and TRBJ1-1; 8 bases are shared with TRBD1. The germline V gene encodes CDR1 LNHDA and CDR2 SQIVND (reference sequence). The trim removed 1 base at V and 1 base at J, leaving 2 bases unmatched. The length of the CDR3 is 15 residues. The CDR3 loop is CASSIATGENTEAFF. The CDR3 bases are TGTGCCAGTAGTATAGCGACAGGGGAGAACACTGAAGCTTTCTTT.

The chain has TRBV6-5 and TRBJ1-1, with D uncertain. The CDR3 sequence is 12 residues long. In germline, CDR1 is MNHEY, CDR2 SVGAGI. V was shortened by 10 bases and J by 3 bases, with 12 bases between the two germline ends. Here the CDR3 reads CATSAGDTEAFF. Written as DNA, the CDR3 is TGTGCCACTTCTGCGGGTGACACTGAAGCTTTCTTT.